Below are 17 T cell receptor beta chains sequenced from a single sample in a study of blood T cells in healthy people across ages. It was with a sample-barcoded 5' primer and a J-beta primer mix that a second PCR of roughly 7 to 12 cycles was run. TCRdb re-called the 5' RACE reads through MiXCR, storing one row per CDR3 protein. Of approximately 1.5 million distinct CDR3 sequences in the sample, about 31% are singletons; the top ten hold around 11%. The sample was blood. These receptors were taken from a woman in her twenties or thirties in good health.

This sequence joins TRBV29-1 and TRBJ1-2, with 12 bases that match TRBD1. Germline assignment: CDR1 SQVTM and CDR2 ANQGSEA. This CDR3 has 16 residues. The V gene end was trimmed by 5 bases and the J gene end by 8 bases; junction bases not matched to a gene: 15. The CDR3 DNA reads TGCAGCGTTCGGGGAGCCCCGGGACAGGGGGCAGAGGGCTACACCTTC. It is translated as CSVRGAPGQGAEGYTF.

This clonotype came up a few times. Sequence at one end of the junction differs from germline and may be a read error. The chain recombines TRBV11-2 with TRBJ2-4; D ambiguous. This CDR3 is built from 12 residues. Germline loops: CDR1 SGHAT, CDR2 FQNNGV. DNA of the CDR3: TGTGCCGGCAGCAGCACGCGTTACATTCAGTACTTC. Encoded protein: CAGSSTRYIQYF.

This chain joins TRBV10-3 and TRBJ2-3, with 8 bases that match TRBD2. V lost 6 bases to trimming and J lost 2 bases; unmatched junction nucleotides: 4. Germline V CDR1 and CDR2: ENHRY, SYGVKD. This CDR3 comprises 14 residues. Written as DNA, the CDR3 is TGTGCCATCAGACATAGCGGGGACACAGATACGCAGTATTTT. Protein product: CAIRHSGDTDTQYF.

J is TRBJ1-2 and V is TRBV30; D is undetermined. CDR3 length: 13 residues. CDR1 GTSNPN and CDR2 SVGIG come from the germline V gene (reference sequence). Trimming stripped 1 base from V and 11 bases from J, with 17 bases between. The CDR3 protein is CAWSERQATFYTF. The CDR3 region has the DNA TGTGCCTGGAGTGAAAGGCAGGCCACGTTTTACACCTTC.

The chain joins TRBV5-1 to TRBJ2-7; 7 nucleotides agree with TRBD1. Germline CDR1 SGHRS, CDR2 YFSETQ. V shed 6 bases, J shed 0 bases, and the junction held 9 bases outside the gene matches. CDR3 length: 15 residues. Written as DNA, the CDR3 is TGCGCCAGCAAGGGGGCCGGGGCCAGCTCCTACGAGCAGTACTTC. It encodes CASKGAGASSYEQYF.

This chain connects TRBV7-6 to TRBJ2-1; 7 bases are shared with TRBD2. V trimming: 1 base; J trimming: 3 bases; junction bases outside the gene matches: 3. Germline values: CDR1 SGHVS, CDR2 FNYEAQ. The CDR3 runs 15 residues. CDR3 coding DNA: TGTGCCAGCAGCTTAGGTCCGGGAGGCTACAATGAGCAGTTCTTC. Protein sequence: CASSLGPGGYNEQFF.

This sequence joins TRBV20-1 and TRBJ2-1; 9 bases align to TRBD2. V dropped 5 bases and J dropped 0; count of bases not matched to a gene: 5. The germline V gene has CDR1 DFQATT and CDR2 SNEGSKA (reference sequence). This CDR3 is 15 amino acids long. The CDR3 spells CSAYGLASSYNEQFF. The CDR3 DNA reads as TGCAGTGCTTACGGACTAGCGAGCTCCTACAATGAGCAGTTCTTC.

This clonotype has just a few counts. This chain joins TRBV20-1 and TRBJ1-2; no definite D call. The germline V gene encodes CDR1 DFQATT and CDR2 SNEGSKA (reference sequence). The V end was cut by 1 base, the J end by 0 bases, with 12 bases between. The CDR3 runs to 15 residues. The CDR3 nucleotides read TGCAGTGCTAGAGCAGATTCCTCTACTAACTATGGCTACACCTTC. Encoded protein: CSARADSSTNYGYTF.

In DNA, the CDR3 is TGTGCCAGCAGTGATTACAGGGCTCGGGGACCTTTCGAAGAGCAGTTCTTC. Protein product: CASSDYRARGPFEEQFF. The chain couples TRBV6-1 to TRBJ2-1, with a weak D call TRBD1 (6 bases). V shed 3 bases and J shed 10 bases, with 25 bases lying between them. Germline V gives CDR1 MNHNS, CDR2 SASEGT. The CDR3 is 17 residues long.

This chain links TRBV12-3 or TRBV12-4 with TRBJ2-3; D may be TRBD1 (5 bases). Trimming took off 5 bases at V and 15 bases at J, with 18 bases between the two ends. CDR3 length: 12 residues. CDR3 sequence: CASSVTADTEYF. CDR3 sequence (DNA): TGTGCCAGCAGTGTGACAGCAGATACGGAATATTTT.

The rearrangement links TRBV7-2 to TRBJ2-3, with D unclear. Trimming took 0 bases from V and 6 from J, leaving 10 bases between them. The CDR3 has 14 residues. Germline CDR1 and CDR2: SGHTA and FQGNSA. The CDR3 DNA follows: TGTGCCAGCAGCTTAGCCCCCTCCGTCGATACGCAGTATTTT. Translated: CASSLAPSVDTQYF.

J is TRBJ1-6 and V is TRBV20-1, with 8 bases matching TRBD1. V gave up 3 bases and J gave up 7 bases; unmatched junction bases: 5. CDR3 size: 14 residues. Germline assignment: CDR1 DFQATT and CDR2 SNEGSKA (reference sequence). DNA for the CDR3: TGCAGTGCTAGCCCCCGGACAGGGAATTCACCCCTCCACTTT. Translation: CSASPRTGNSPLHF.

A word on this clonotype: Germline and junction disagree at one end, which may indicate a read error. The chain recombines TRBV6-5 with TRBJ1-6; D not certain. The CDR3 consists of 14 residues. Germline V CDR1 and CDR2: MNHEY, SVGAGI. The CDR3 sequence: CASSLGNYNPPLHF. CDR3 bases: TGTGCCAGCAGTTTAGGCAATTATAATCCACCCCTCCACTTT.

This clonotype was seen ten or more times. This sequence joins TRBV7-9 and TRBJ1-5; D ambiguous. The V gene's germline CDR1 is SEHNR and CDR2 FQNEAQ (reference sequence). The CDR3 is 14 residues long. The ends were cut back, 5 bases at V and 3 bases at J, with 11 bases in the middle. DNA of the CDR3: TGTGCCAGCAGCAGAGACGGTTCCAATCAGCCCCAGCATTTT. This codes for CASSRDGSNQPQHF.

There are a few counts of this clonotype. This rearrangement joins TRBV29-1 to TRBJ1-1, with 11 bases aligning to TRBD1. The CDR3 loop spans 13 amino acids. V was pared by 7 bases and J by 3 bases, with 4 bases of the junction left unmatched. Germline V gene sequence: CDR1 SQVTM, CDR2 ANQGSEA. The CDR3 DNA reads as TGCAGCGGGCGGACAGGGGGCGACACTGAAGCTTTCTTT. The encoded protein is CSGRTGGDTEAFF.

The chain uses TRBV7-8 and TRBJ1-2; 10 bases are shared with TRBD1. The germline V gene has CDR1 SGHVS and CDR2 FQNEAQ. This CDR3 is 17 amino acids long. J gave up 2 bases and V 4 bases, and 10 bases lay outside the gene matches. The CDR3 DNA reads TGTGCCAGCAGCTCCGTCCCGGGACAGGGGCCAAACTATGGCTACACCTTC. It is translated as CASSSVPGQGPNYGYTF.

This clonotype was recorded a few times. The rearrangement uses TRBV7-6 and TRBJ2-5; D is unresolved. This CDR3 spans 13 amino acids. Germline V gene lookup returns CDR1 SGHVS and CDR2 FNYEAQ. The V end lost 5 bases, the J end lost 5 bases, and 12 bases lay between the germline ends. CDR3 in amino acids: CASSAWGGETQYF. CDR3 DNA sequence: TGTGCCAGCAGCGCATGGGGTGGGGAGACCCAGTACTTC.